Listed here are 17 T cell receptor beta chains from one sample, sequenced in a study of blood T cell repertoires in COVID-19. Clones were sequenced by immunoSEQ multiplex PCR, and TCRdb holds only the in-frame ones, with some missing. The sample shows approximately 110,000 clones, around 74% of them seen only once. Sequenced input: peripheral blood. Receptors originate from an older man with COVID-19, enrolled during active disease.

This chain links TRBV7-9 with TRBJ1-2, with TRBD1 matching over 7 bases. V was pared by 6 bases and J by 8 bases, with 9 bases of the junction left unmatched. Germline V gene sequence: CDR1 SEHNR, CDR2 FQNEAQ (reference sequence). This CDR3 has 13 amino acids. In DNA form, the CDR3 reads TGTGCCAGCAGACCTACAGGGGAATGGGGCTACACCTTC. Its translation: CASRPTGEWGYTF.

V usage is TRBV29-1 and J usage is TRBJ2-2; no reliable D call. V lost 4 bases to trimming and J lost 1 base, with 10 bases between them. Germline V lookup: CDR1 SQVTM, CDR2 ANQGSEA. The CDR3 contains 14 residues. CDR3 protein: CSVARSKNTGELFF. CDR3 nucleotide sequence: TGCAGCGTTGCTAGATCGAAGAACACCGGGGAGCTGTTTTTT.

This clone was detected ten times or more. The gene calls are TRBV28 and TRBJ1-2; the match to TRBD1 covers 8 bases. J was trimmed by 5 bases and V by 4 bases; bases with no gene match: 3. CDR3 length: 13 residues. The germline V gene has CDR1 MDHEN and CDR2 SYDVKM. The CDR3 DNA follows: TGTGCCAGCAGTTCCCAGGGGGCATATGGCTACACCTTC. Encoded protein: CASSSQGAYGYTF.

The chain links TRBV28 to TRBJ2-7; D remains unclear. CDR1 and CDR2 (germline): MDHEN, SYDVKM. This CDR3 has 14 amino acids. The V gene lost 2 bases and the J gene lost 6 bases, with 14 bases spanning the gap. The CDR3 coding sequence is TGTGCCAGCAGTTTACACCCAGAGAGGATCGAGCAGTACTTC. Translating gives CASSLHPERIEQYF.

The V call is TRBV7-8, the J call TRBJ1-1; possibly TRBD1 for D (6 bases). Trimming removed 3 bases from V and 3 bases from J, with 11 bases in between. The germline V gene encodes CDR1 SGHVS and CDR2 FQNEAQ. The CDR3 sequence is 14 residues long. The CDR3 protein is CASSFRTDYTEAFF. The CDR3 nucleotides are TGTGCCAGCAGCTTCAGGACAGACTACACTGAAGCTTTCTTT.

The chain employs TRBV12-2 and TRBJ2-4; the table assigns TRBD1, which was not confirmed against the DNA. TRBV12-2 is annotated as a pseudogene. This CDR3 region has 11 residues. Here the CDR3 DNA reads TGTGCAAGTCCGGCCAGGGGGCTCGAGTACTTC. Translation: CASPARGLEYF.

The chain employs TRBV27 and TRBJ2-3, with D unclear. Trimming removed 5 bases from V and 2 bases from J, with 8 bases in between. The CDR3 sequence is 13 residues long. The V gene's germline CDR1 is MNHEY and CDR2 SMNVEV (reference sequence). CDR3 nucleotide sequence: TGTGCCAGCAGTCAGAGGAACACAGATACGCAGTATTTT. Its translation is CASSQRNTDTQYF.

The chain recombines TRBV6-5 with TRBJ1-1; a possible D gene is TRBD1 (6 bases). In germline, CDR1 is MNHEY, CDR2 SVGAGI. Trimming took 6 bases from V and 11 from J, leaving 16 bases between them. The CDR3 totals 12 residues. The CDR3 bases are TGTGCCAGCAGGCGACAGGCCCCTGGTGCTTTCTTT. Translation: CASRRQAPGAFF.

V and J are TRBV5-1 and TRBJ2-1, with TRBD1 matching over 9 bases. Germline V gives CDR1 SGHRS, CDR2 YFSETQ. The CDR3 is 15 residues long. V shed 0 bases, J shed 4 bases, and the junction held 2 bases outside the gene matches. CDR3 residues: CASSLGGTGYNEQFF. The CDR3 nucleotides are TGCGCCAGCAGCTTGGGTGGGACAGGGTACAATGAGCAGTTCTTC.

The chain employs TRBV11-1 and TRBJ2-3; D gene ambiguous. The CDR3 is 15 amino acids. Trimming pared 1 base from V and 2 bases from J, leaving 10 bases between. Looked up from germline, CDR1 is SGHAT and CDR2 is FQDESV (reference sequence). The CDR3 is CASSLGGSFTDTQYF. CDR3 in DNA: TGTGCCAGCAGCTTAGGAGGCAGCTTCACAGATACGCAGTATTTT.

The chain combines TRBV27 with TRBJ2-1; TRBD1 aligns across 9 bases. Per germline, CDR1 MNHEY and CDR2 SMNVEV (reference sequence). V was clipped by 6 bases and J by 0 bases; unmatched bases: 12. The CDR3 totals 18 residues. The CDR3 protein is CASSLYHRGLNSYNEQFF. DNA of the CDR3: TGTGCCAGCAGCCTTTACCACAGGGGGCTAAACTCCTACAATGAGCAGTTCTTC.

The CDR3 coding sequence is TGTGCCAGACCCCGACAAAGAATAGGGGGAGATCAGCCCCAGCATTTT. Its protein is CARPRQRIGGDQPQHF. This chain joins TRBV19 and TRBJ1-5, with D perhaps matching TRBD1 (6 bases). V was pared by 9 bases and J by 5 bases, with 23 bases between. The V gene's germline CDR1 is LNHDA and CDR2 SQIVND (reference sequence). This CDR3 spans 16 amino acids.

The V gene is TRBV30, the J gene TRBJ1-2; 9 nucleotides match TRBD1. This CDR3 has 14 residues. The trim removed 7 bases at V and 7 bases at J, leaving 13 bases unmatched. CDR1 and CDR2 from the germline V gene are GTSNPN and SVGIG (reference sequence). The CDR3 is CAFTPGQGFSGYTF. DNA for the CDR3: TGTGCCTTTACACCGGGACAGGGTTTTAGTGGCTACACCTTC.

The J gene is TRBJ1-2, the V gene TRBV6-5; TRBD1 agrees at 7 bases. This CDR3 has 14 amino acids. Unmatched junction bases numbered 7, after V lost 7 bases and J lost 2 bases. The germline CDR1 and CDR2 sequences are MNHEY and SVGAGI. The DNA of the CDR3 is TGTGCCAGCACCCTGGTAGGGGGCAACTATGGCTACACCTTC. Protein: CASTLVGGNYGYTF.

The chain employs TRBV28 and TRBJ2-3; D perhaps matches TRBD1 (5 bases). Trimming pared 2 bases from V and 7 bases from J, leaving 13 bases between. The CDR3 extends over 14 amino acids. Germline loops: CDR1 MDHEN, CDR2 SYDVKM. Written as DNA, the CDR3 is TGTGCCAGCAGTTTAGACCCCCCAGGGAATACGCAGTATTTT. Its protein product is CASSLDPPGNTQYF.

As for this clone: A single base separates this from a much larger clone, so it may be a read error. The same CDR3 also results from other DNA sequences found in this sample. This chain joins TRBV7-9 and TRBJ1-6, with a possible D match to TRBD1 (6 bases). The CDR3 covers 18 residues. V gave up 0 bases and J gave up 0 bases, with 12 bases separating them. CDR1 and CDR2 from the germline V gene are SEHNR and FQNEAQ (reference sequence). The CDR3: CASSLAPGQSSYNSPLHF. The CDR3 DNA reads TGTGCCAGCAGCTTAGCTCCGGGACAAAGCTCCTATAATTCACCCCTCCACTTT.

The chain couples TRBV6-5 to TRBJ1-2, with no clear D. CDR1 is MNHEY, CDR2 SVGAGI, per germline. V was cut by 8 bases and J by 2 bases, with 12 bases left in between. CDR3 size: 13 residues. In DNA, the CDR3 is TGTGCCAGCGGAGGGCAGGAAAACTATGGCTACACCTTC. Translation: CASGGQENYGYTF.